Shown below are 13 T cell receptor beta chains from a single sample sequenced in a study of blood T cell repertoires in COVID-19. Sequencing used immunoSEQ multiplex PCR; TCRdb keeps in-frame clones, though not all of them. The sample lists about 81,000 clones, roughly 80% occurring once. Sequenced: peripheral blood. These receptors were obtained from a human donor in a cohort sampled during active COVID-19.

The V call is TRBV9, the J call TRBJ2-7; maybe TRBD1 (6 bases). Germline V CDR1 and CDR2: SGDLS, YYNGEE. Trimming removed 0 bases at V and 2 bases at J, with 12 bases between. This CDR3 spans 15 amino acids. The CDR3 DNA is TGTGCCAGCAGCGTAGGGGGCCAGGGGCCCTACGAGCAGTACTTC. Protein product: CASSVGGQGPYEQYF.

The chain employs TRBV28 and TRBJ1-1; 9 bases align to TRBD1. V lost 6 bases, J lost 3 bases, and 11 bases stayed unmatched. Per germline, CDR1 MDHEN and CDR2 SYDVKM. The CDR3 loop spans 16 amino acids. The CDR3 spells CASRSRQGGRDTEAFF. The CDR3 DNA is TGTGCCAGCAGGTCCCGACAGGGGGGACGAGACACTGAAGCTTTCTTT.

The gene calls are TRBV10-3 and TRBJ2-3; perhaps TRBD2 as D (6 bases). This CDR3 contains 16 residues. Trimming pared 6 bases from V and 2 bases from J, leaving 18 bases between. Germline CDR1 ENHRY, CDR2 SYGVKD. In DNA form, the CDR3 reads TGTGCCATCAGCTTACAGGAGCGACTAGACACAGATACGCAGTATTTT. Its protein product is CAISLQERLDTDTQYF.

The J gene is TRBJ2-1, the V gene TRBV6-5; TRBD2 agrees at 11 bases. Germline CDR1 is MNHEY and CDR2 is SVGAGI. The V segment lost 7 bases and the J segment 7 bases; nucleotides outside the gene matches: 9. The CDR3 is made up of 15 amino acids. CDR3 sequence reads: CASNGIAGGVNEQFF. As DNA, the CDR3 is TGTGCCAGCAACGGAATAGCGGGGGGGGTTAATGAGCAGTTCTTC.

This chain joins TRBV7-9 and TRBJ1-1; possibly TRBD1 for D (6 bases). CDR3 size: 15 residues. V shed 5 bases and J shed 1 base, with 14 bases lying between them. The V gene's germline CDR1 is SEHNR and CDR2 FQNEAQ (reference sequence). CDR3 protein: CASSALGQKNTEAFF. CDR3 in DNA: TGTGCCAGCAGCGCGCTCGGACAGAAGAACACTGAAGCTTTCTTT.

The chain couples TRBV4-1 to TRBJ1-3; no firm D call. Germline V gene data show CDR1 as MGHRA and CDR2 as YSYEKL. Between the trimmed V and J ends, which lost 2 bases and 6 bases, there was a span of 11 bases. CDR3 length equals 14 residues. This CDR3 is CASSQNEAVNTIYF. The CDR3 DNA reads TGCGCCAGCAGCCAAAATGAGGCGGTAAACACCATATATTTT.

The rearrangement uses TRBV5-4 and TRBJ2-3, with 7 bases aligning to TRBD2. The V gene end was trimmed by 1 base and the J gene end by 5 bases; junction bases not matched to a gene: 7. The CDR3 is made up of 15 amino acids. Germline values: CDR1 SGHNT, CDR2 YYREEE (reference sequence). CDR3 DNA: TGTGCCAGCAGCTTGTCGGGGGGTCTCAAAGATACGCAGTATTTT. This codes for CASSLSGGLKDTQYF.

This chain uses TRBV4-1 with TRBJ2-4; D is possibly TRBD1 (6 bases). With 5 bases removed from V and 7 bases from J, the gap between germline ends came to 6 bases. The CDR3 contains 11 residues. The germline V gene encodes CDR1 MGHRA and CDR2 YSYEKL. The CDR3 nucleotides read TGCGCCAGCAGCACAGGGAACATTCAGTACTTC. It translates to CASSTGNIQYF.

The V gene is TRBV2, the J gene TRBJ1-2; 7 nucleotides agree with TRBD1. CDR3 size: 15 residues. The germline V gene encodes CDR1 SNHLY and CDR2 FYNNEI. V lost 3 bases to trimming and J lost 3 bases; unmatched junction nucleotides: 7. CDR3 coding DNA: TGTGCCAGCAGTGATTCCGGGACAGACTACTATGGCTACACCTTC. Protein: CASSDSGTDYYGYTF.

This chain connects TRBV19 to TRBJ1-4, with D perhaps matching TRBD1 (5 bases). The V and J ends lost 3 bases and 10 bases respectively, with 21 bases between them. Germline assignment: CDR1 LNHDA and CDR2 SQIVND (reference sequence). The CDR3 runs to 16 residues. The CDR3 sequence is CASSIGTGRARRKLFF. The CDR3 nucleotides read TGTGCCAGTAGTATTGGGACCGGGAGGGCAAGAAGAAAACTGTTTTTT. Drawing the rest from reference TRBV19 and TRBJ1-4, the complete variable domain is DGGITQSPKYLFRKEGQNVTLSCEQNLNHDAMYWYRQDPGQGLRLIYYSQIVNDFQKGDIAEGYSVSREKKESFPLTVTSAQKNPTAFYLCASSIGTGRARRKLFFGSGTQLSVL.

With regard to this clone: One end of the junction is discordant with germline, which a read error may explain. The rearrangement links TRBV10-3 to TRBJ2-1, with 7 bases lining up with TRBD1. Germline assignment: CDR1 ENHRY and CDR2 SYGVKD. The CDR3 has 16 amino acids. As DNA, the CDR3 is TGTGCCATCAGTACCACGGGACAGCGCTCACTTAATGGGCAGTTCTTC. Protein: CAISTTGQRSLNGQFF.

This clone was seen only once. The V gene is TRBV3-1 (or the pseudogene TRBV3-2), the J gene TRBJ2-1; maybe TRBD2 (7 bases). V was pared by 3 bases and J by 7 bases, with 13 bases between. The CDR3 sequence is 14 residues long. The germline CDR1 and CDR2 sequences are LGHDT and YNNKEL (reference sequence). DNA of the CDR3: TGTGCCAGCAGCCAGGGAAGGGGGGGAAATGAGCAGTTCTTC. Amino acid sequence: CASSQGRGGNEQFF.

This chain uses TRBV3-1 (or the pseudogene TRBV3-2) with TRBJ2-3; 10 nucleotides agree with TRBD2. The CDR3 consists of 16 residues. CDR1 and CDR2 (germline): LGHDT, YNNKEL (reference sequence). The J segment lost 1 base and the V segment lost 6 bases, leaving 7 bases of the junction unmatched. DNA for the CDR3: TGTGCCAGCAGGGCGGAGCTAGCGGGGGGCACAGATACGCAGTATTTT. Its translation: CASRAELAGGTDTQYF.